A single sample gave rise to the 4 T cell receptor beta chains below, sequenced in a study of cytomegalovirus exposure and HLA in healthy donors (dated 2017 in TCRdb). Receptors were amplified or captured by the immunoSEQ multiplex PCR assay. A mixture of 60 forward primers for TCR Vbeta segments and 13 reverse primers for TCR Jbeta segments was used in the multiplex PCR. The source is immuneACCESS, and TCRdb retained only in-frame sequences with V and J called. Part of the clones is not carried over; for the studies checked, unresolved V genes explain less than half of this, and the remainder is unexplained. The sample's table lists a count of some 120,000 clones. In total, the top ten clones hold 2% of the sample. Sequencing was performed on PBMCs. The receptor set was obtained from a woman aged 55-69 years in good health and CMV-seronegative.

The V call is TRBV12-5, the J call TRBJ1-5, with D hard to call. Per the germline V gene, CDR1 is LGHNT and CDR2 is FRNRAP. CDR3 length: 17 amino acids. V was shortened by 1 base and J by 1 base, with 14 bases between the two germline ends. The CDR3 sequence is CASGLAKLCPSNQPQHF. As DNA, the CDR3 is TGTGCTAGTGGTTTGGCAAAACTCTGCCCCAGCAATCAGCCCCAGCATTTT.

The rearrangement joins TRBV28 to TRBJ1-2, with TRBD1 matching 11 bases. Germline V CDR1 and CDR2: MDHEN, SYDVKM. The CDR3 runs to 15 residues. Trimming removed 3 bases from V and 8 bases from J; junction bases left unmatched: 8. The CDR3 nucleotides are TGTGCCAGCAGTTTGCCCGCCGGGACAGGGGGAGGCTACACCTTC. Translated: CASSLPAGTGGGYTF.

The gene calls are TRBV2 and TRBJ2-3; D is perhaps TRBD1 (5 bases). Trimming cost V 7 bases and J 4 bases, with 12 bases left between them. This CDR3 region has 13 residues. Germline CDR1 and CDR2: SNHLY and FYNNEI. CDR3 coding DNA: TGTGCCAGCATTTCCATGGGGCCAGATACGCAGTATTTT. It encodes CASISMGPDTQYF.

The V call is TRBV5-1, the J call TRBJ1-4, with 7 bases that match TRBD1. CDR3 length: 14 amino acids. V lost 5 bases, J lost 5 bases, and 6 bases stayed unmatched. The germline CDR1 and CDR2 sequences are SGHRS and YFSETQ. Here the CDR3 reads CASSLTGQNEKLFF. The CDR3 DNA sequence: TGCGCCAGCAGTCTGACAGGGCAGAATGAAAAACTGTTTTTT.